The 3 T cell receptor beta chains presented below share a single source sample, sequenced in a study of blood T cells in healthy people across ages. With a J-beta primer mix and a sample-barcoded 5' primer, a second PCR ran 7 to 11 cycles. MiXCR, applied by TCRdb to the 5' RACE reads, yields one record per CDR3 protein. The sample lists roughly 830,000 distinct CDR3 sequences; 60% to 80% were seen once. The sequenced sample was blood. These receptors were obtained from a man aged 25 to 40 in good health.

The gene calls are TRBV20-1 and TRBJ1-4; no definite D call. CDR1 and CDR2 (germline): DFQATT, SNEGSKA (reference sequence). The V and J ends lost 0 bases and 0 bases respectively, with 14 bases between them. The CDR3 contains 17 residues. The CDR3 bases are TGCAGTGCTAGAGACCCCCTCGCGATTGCAACTAATGAAAAACTGTTTTTT. Its protein is CSARDPLAIATNEKLFF.

This sequence joins TRBV12-3 or TRBV12-4 and TRBJ2-1, with 8 nucleotides matching TRBD1. The CDR3 extends over 16 amino acids. After removal of 3 bases from V and 8 bases from J, the junction contained 12 bases not matched to a gene. CDR3 bases: TGTGCCAGCAGTTTTCTATCCAGGACAGGGCCTCATGAGCAGTTCTTC. Residues: CASSFLSRTGPHEQFF.

This clonotype was counted only a few times. The chain links TRBV29-1 to TRBJ2-1; D is undetermined. CDR1 SQVTM and CDR2 ANQGSEA come from the germline V gene. The V end lost 7 bases, the J end lost 7 bases, and 14 bases lay between the germline ends. There are 12 residues in the CDR3. The CDR3 nucleotides read TGCAGCGCAACCAGTTCCTGGAATGAGCAGTTCTTC. It codes for CSATSSWNEQFF.